This TCR beta chain was sequenced during a study of T cell responses to AZD1222 COVID-19 vaccine. Whole-study findings and limits: Clonal diversity may have been underestimated in mostly white British donors.

This clone occurred once. What it binds is not known. TCRdb's copy holds only in-frame clones and misses some; the assay was immunoSEQ multiplex PCR. The sample yields approximately 26,000 clones, roughly nine tenths seen once. Germline CDR1 is SGHAT and CDR2 is FQNNGV. This CDR3 is 15 amino acids long. Trimming pared 1 base from V and 0 bases from J, leaving 9 bases between. This material consisted of peripheral blood, taken on day 0 of AZD1222 vaccination. The sequence came from an adult in good health. The rearrangement links TRBV11-2 to TRBJ1-1; no firm D call. The CDR3 region is CASSLVGIMNTEAFF. In nucleotides, the CDR3 is TGTGCCAGCAGCTTAGTAGGGATTATGAACACTGAAGCTTTCTTT.